This TCR beta chain was found in a study of T-cell reconstitution after alpha-beta-depleted transplantation in children (dated by TCRdb to the mid-2010s). Looking at the study overall: The study quantitatively tracked T-cell immune reconstitution after TCRalphabeta/CD19-depleted allogeneic hematopoietic cell transplantation in children using TCR repertoire profiling.

This clonotype was counted between two and nine times. This receptor's antigen is unknown. Per-nucleotide qualities are absent, and no much larger clonotype sits a single base away. The library was generated by PCR. TCRdb lists the instrument as Illumina HiSeq 2500. To normalize quantification of the TCRbeta repertoire, the TCR libraries were built with molecular barcoding that relied on unique molecular identifiers. TCRdb passed the public sequencing reads through fastp at Q25 and MiXCR, retaining productive beta sequences. Entries are consolidated by CDR3 protein sequence, retaining the most common genes and DNA. The sample yields about 370,000 distinct CDR3 sequences; roughly 21% were counted once. The top ten hold over 3.5% of the sample. Per the germline V gene, SGHRS is the CDR1 and YFSETQ is the CDR2. For this chain, trimming is 1 base at the V end and 8 bases at the J end, and the number of junction bases without a gene match is 10. Inclusive of the bounding cysteine and phenylalanine, the CDR3 is 15 residues long. Solely the CDR3 DNA is kept, with 45 bases framed from the first base.

The source is a human donor who donated a stem cell graft to a child with acute myeloid leukemia. The chain is assembled from TRBV5-1 and TRBJ1-2, and 8 junctional nucleotides match TRBD1. The specimen was PBMCs from the stem cell graft donor, collected from the stem cell graft. The base sequence is TGCGCCAGCAGCTTGAGAGGCACAGGGGGTGAAGGCTACACCTTC. Its protein reads: CASSLRGTGGEGYTF.